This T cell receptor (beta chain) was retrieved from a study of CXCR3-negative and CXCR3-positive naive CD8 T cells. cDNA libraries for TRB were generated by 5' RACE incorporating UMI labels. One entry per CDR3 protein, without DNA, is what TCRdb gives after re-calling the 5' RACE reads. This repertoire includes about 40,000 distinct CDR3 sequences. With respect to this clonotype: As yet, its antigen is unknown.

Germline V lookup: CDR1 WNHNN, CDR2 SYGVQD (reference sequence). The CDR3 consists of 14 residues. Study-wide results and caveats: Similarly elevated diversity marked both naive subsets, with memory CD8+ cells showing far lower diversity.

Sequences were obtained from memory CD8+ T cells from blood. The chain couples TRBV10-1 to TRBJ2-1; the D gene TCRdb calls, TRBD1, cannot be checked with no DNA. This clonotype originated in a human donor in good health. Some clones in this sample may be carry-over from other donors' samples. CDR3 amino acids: CASSEWGEKNEQFF.